This T cell receptor beta chain stems from a study of cytomegalovirus exposure and HLA in healthy donors. The wider study: According to later analysis, the same platform produced the roughly 120 validation and about 630 first-cohort repertoires. Study outcomes and limitations: For most TCR sequences rarity was the rule, although some public TCRs occurred in many donors. In vitro data verified three CMV-associated chains as specific for CMV antigens.

V lost 3 bases and J lost 5; bases outside the gene matches: 17. CDR1 and CDR2 (germline): SNHLY, FYNNEI. The CDR3 totals 19 residues. The roughly 120-subject validation cohort, separate from the roughly 700-subject first cohort, included the donors. Sequencing used immunoSEQ multiplex PCR; TCRdb keeps in-frame clones, though not all of them. The sample contains around 230,000 clones, around 87% of which appear only once. About this clone: The target antigen is unknown.

The clonotype was recovered from a woman in her twenties or thirties in good health and CMV-seropositive. The sequenced sample consisted of PBMCs. The genes are TRBV2 and TRBJ2-1, with 9 positions matching TRBD2. The CDR3 nucleotides read TGTGCCAGCAGTGATGTTATAGCGGGAGAGGGAGGGATCAACAATGAGCAGTTCTTC. Its protein is CASSDVIAGEGGINNEQFF.